The 10 T cell receptor beta chains reported below all come from one sample, sequenced in a study of tumor-infiltrating lymphocytes in primary liver carcinoma (dated by TCRdb to the late 2010s). Without any cell sorting, total RNA and DNA were extracted together from about 20-30 mg of bulk tissue using the AllPrep DNA/RNA mini kit. The sample was run on an Illumina HiSeq 2500. Using a constant-region primer and ProtoScript II reverse transcriptase, TCRbeta-specific cDNA was reverse-transcribed from around 520 ng total RNA. TCRbeta libraries were built with three nested multiplex PCR rounds, a slightly modified ARM-PCR procedure. The first two PCR rounds used multiplex TRBV1-TRBV30 forward primers with a Cbeta reverse primer, each for roughly 11 cycles. TCRdb reworked the public reads: Q25 trimming with fastp, MiXCR clone assembly, productive beta chains retained. Records with the same CDR3 protein are collapsed into one entry carrying the most frequent genes and DNA. The sample yields some 120,000 distinct CDR3 sequences; around two thirds were counted once. The biggest ten clones account for around 9.7% of the sample.

The sequencing input was liver tumor tissue from sampling region 1. The intended sense of this specimen's cell subset or site label: tumor region T1, superior pole. These receptors were collected from a woman aged 60-75 years with primary liver carcinoma and hepatitis B virus infection.

On this clonotype: A much larger clone lies one base from this, so it may be a read error. V is TRBV7-8 and J is TRBJ2-2, with TRBD1 as a possible D gene (6 bases). The germline CDR1 and CDR2 sequences are SGHVS and FQNEAQ. CDR3 size: 12 residues. The CDR3 region has the DNA TGTGTCAGCAGCCGGACAGCCGGGGAGCTGTTTTTT. Translated, it gives CVSSRTAGELFF.

A remark on this clonotype: Compared with germline, one end of the junction differs, possibly owing to a read error. The chain recombines TRBV11-2 with TRBJ2-1; D remains unclear. This CDR3 is built from 14 residues. Germline V gene data show CDR1 as SGHAT and CDR2 as FQNNGV. This CDR3 is CASSLVTSYNEQFF. CDR3 in DNA: TGTGCCAGCAGCTTAGTAACCTCCTACAATGAACAGTTCTTC.

On this clonotype itself: A much larger clonotype is one base distant, so this may be a read error. This rearrangement joins TRBV6-1 to TRBJ2-7; 8 nucleotides align to TRBD1. The trim removed 4 bases at V and 3 bases at J, leaving 5 bases unmatched. This CDR3 is 14 amino acids long. The germline gives CDR1 MNHNS, CDR2 SASEGT. The chain's CDR3 is CASSVHGQGYEQYF. CDR3 nucleotide sequence: TGTGCCAGCAGTGTCCACGGACAGGGCTACGAGCAGTACTTC.

This clonotype was seen once. This could be a read error, since a much larger clone is one nucleotide away. Lacking the conserved final phenylalanine or tryptophan, this CDR3 likely reflects a read error. The V and J genes are TRBV10-3 and TRBJ1-2, with 7 bases identical to TRBD1. V was clipped by 0 bases and J by 2 bases; unmatched bases: 12. There are 18 residues in the CDR3. Per germline, CDR1 ENHRY and CDR2 SYGVKD. This CDR3 is CAISESGGRDFLNYGYTL. The DNA of the CDR3 is TGTGCCATCAGTGAGTCAGGGGGCCGAGACTTCCTAAACTATGGCTACACCTTA.

This clonotype has a handful of counts. A junction end diverges from the germline sequence, so it may reflect a read error. The chain links TRBV5-4 to TRBJ2-7, with TRBD2 as a possible D gene (6 bases). Germline V lookup: CDR1 SGHNT, CDR2 YYREEE (reference sequence). The CDR3 totals 14 residues. CDR3 region: CANSAGRVPYEQYF. CDR3 sequence (DNA): TGTGCCAACAGCGCGGGAAGGGTACCCTACGAGCAGTACTTC.

The chain has TRBV29-1 and TRBJ2-3, with 8 bases lining up with TRBD2. Germline V CDR1 and CDR2: SQVTM, ANQGSEA. V gave up 7 bases and J gave up 3 bases; unmatched junction bases: 9. This CDR3 contains 14 residues. CDR3 residues: CSDPGGIGTDTQYF. The CDR3 DNA reads TGCAGCGATCCGGGAGGGATCGGGACAGATACGCAGTATTTT.

In the case of this clonotype: A much more abundant neighbour one base away suggests this may be a read error. This rearrangement joins TRBV12-5 to TRBJ2-7; TRBD1 matches at 8 bases. The CDR3 covers 14 residues. The germline CDR1 and CDR2 sequences are LGHNT and FRNRAP. This CDR3 reads CTSGGTGGVYEQYF. As DNA, the CDR3 is TGTACTAGTGGTGGCACAGGGGGAGTCTACGAGCAGTACTTC.

The rearrangement uses TRBV11-2 and TRBJ2-5, with D tentatively TRBD1 or TRBD2 (5 bases each). V was shortened by 5 bases and J by 13 bases, with 14 bases between the two germline ends. The CDR3 is made up of 11 amino acids. The V gene's germline CDR1 is SGHAT and CDR2 FQNNGV. In DNA, the CDR3 is TGTGCCAGCAGCCCCAGGGAGACCAGGTACTTC. Residues: CASSPRETRYF.

This clonotype was detected many times. The V gene is TRBV5-4, the J gene TRBJ1-1, with D unclear. Trimming took off 5 bases at V and 5 bases at J, with 13 bases between the two ends. The CDR3 covers 13 residues. Germline CDR1 is SGHNT and CDR2 is YYREEE (reference sequence). The CDR3 sequence: CASSQATSTEAFF. For the CDR3, the DNA is TGTGCCAGCAGTCAGGCCACGTCGACTGAAGCTTTCTTT.

CDR3 coding DNA: TGTGCCTGGAGACCTACTAGCGGGAGACCCAACGAGCAGTACTTC. Translation: CAWRPTSGRPNEQYF. The chain combines TRBV30 with TRBJ2-7; 11 nucleotides agree with TRBD2. The CDR3 extends over 15 amino acids. V dropped 3 bases and J dropped 5; count of bases not matched to a gene: 9. Germline V CDR1 and CDR2: GTSNPN, SVGIG (reference sequence).